The source of this T cell receptor beta chain is a study of human T cells and chemical hapten exposure. This clonotype was picked up a small number of times. TCRdb itself ran the RACE reads through MiXCR, one entry per CDR3 protein. The table records some 89,000 distinct CDR3 sequences, about a tenth of them present only once. The time point: patch test 2, 6 weeks after DPC sensitization. Sample treatment: therapeutic diphenylcyclopropenone sensitization with weekly scalp DPC. CDR3 length: 17 residues. The germline CDR1 and CDR2 sequences are MNHNS and SASEGT. V lost 1 base, J lost 0 bases, and 6 bases stayed unmatched.

The chain combines TRBV6-1 with TRBJ1-5; TRBD1 aligns across 7 bases. The sequence was collected from a woman aged 25 to 45 with alopecia areata. Some clones in this sample may be carry-over from other donors' samples. The sequences come from whole blood, collected in connection with sensitization to the hapten diphenylcyclopropenone (DPC). The chain's CDR3 is CASSEGTGRYSNQPQHF. The CDR3 bases are TGTGCCAGCAGTGAAGGGACAGGACGGTATAGCAATCAGCCCCAGCATTTT.